This T cell receptor (beta chain) came from a study of naive and memory T cell subsets. V shed 7 bases and J shed 1 base, with 9 bases lying between them. The CDR3 runs to 13 residues. Germline-derived CDR1 and CDR2 are KGHDR and SFDVKD. A few counts support this clonotype. Its target is not known. Study-wide points: Naive and memory subsets had different power law exponents for TCR abundance. Gini index rose across naive, CM, EM and EMRA in CD4 and CD8. Activation and differentiation may alter RNA-based TCR counts. Especially in CD8 cells, naive repertoires contained a few larger clonotypes, possibly CD45RA-re-expressing memory cells.

Two oligonucleotides, mixed equimolar, formed the beta constant-region primer covering TRBC1 and TRBC2. Nested alpha and beta constant-region primers with the SP2 primer drove four PCR rounds on ligated cDNA. TCRdb recomputed calls from the UMI-ligation and nested PCR reads with MiXCR, one row per CDR3 protein. Of approximately 140,000 distinct CDR3 sequences in the sample, roughly 20% were seen once. CD4+ T cell IFNgamma after overnight CMV lysate exposure gave donor CMV status. The TCR was taken from a human donor in good health. Sequenced material: naive CD4+ T cells from blood. This chain uses TRBV24-1 with TRBJ1-2; tentatively, D is TRBD1 (5 bases). Here the CDR3 reads CATRPTDNYGYTF. As DNA, the CDR3 is TGTGCCACCAGGCCGACAGATAACTATGGCTACACCTTC.